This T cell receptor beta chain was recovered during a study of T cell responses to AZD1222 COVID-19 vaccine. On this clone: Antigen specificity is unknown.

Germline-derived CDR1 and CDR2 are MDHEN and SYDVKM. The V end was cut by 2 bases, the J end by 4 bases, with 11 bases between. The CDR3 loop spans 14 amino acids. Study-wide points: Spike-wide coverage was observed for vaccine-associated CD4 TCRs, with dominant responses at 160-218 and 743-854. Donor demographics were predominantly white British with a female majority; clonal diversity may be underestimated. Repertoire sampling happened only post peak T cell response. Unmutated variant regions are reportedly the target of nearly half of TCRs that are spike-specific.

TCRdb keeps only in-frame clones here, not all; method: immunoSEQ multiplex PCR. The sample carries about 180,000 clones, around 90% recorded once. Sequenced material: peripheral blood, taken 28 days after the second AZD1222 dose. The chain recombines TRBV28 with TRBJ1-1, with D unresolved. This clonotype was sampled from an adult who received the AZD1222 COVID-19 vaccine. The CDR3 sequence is CASSLAGGITEAFF. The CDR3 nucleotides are TGTGCCAGCAGTTTAGCGGGTGGTATCACTGAAGCTTTCTTT.